This T cell receptor beta chain emerged from a study of shared clonotypes between healthy human individuals. Whole-study findings and limits: Rarefaction showed sorted-subset sequencing was incomplete despite large depth.

Of note for this clone: Its antigen remains unidentified.

This CDR3 is 12 amino acids long. V gave up 0 bases and J gave up 6 bases, with 9 bases separating them. Germline V gene data show CDR1 as GTSNPN and CDR2 as SVGIG (reference sequence). It was CD45RO-negative cells, positively selected for CCR7, that made up naive CD8 cells, with terminally differentiated effector memory CD45RA+ cells excluded. Original analysis: ImmunoSEQ output lacked quality scores and full-length reads, limiting matched filtering. Sequencing used immunoSEQ multiplex PCR; TCRdb keeps in-frame clones, though not all of them. D and trimming come from the DNA, and the V and J calls and clone size come from that table. The top ten hold around 1.1% of the sample, which has more than 2 million clones, just under 95% seen once.

The sequenced sample was naive CD8+ T cells sorted from blood. The rearrangement links TRBV30 to TRBJ2-7; D gene ambiguous. This sequence originates from a man younger than 30 in good health. The CDR3 loop reads CAWSVRRLEQYF. The CDR3 DNA reads TGTGCCTGGAGTGTAAGGCGCCTCGAGCAGTACTTC.